This T cell receptor beta chain was identified during a study of control samples from healthy donors and cancer patients. Sequencing used immunoSEQ multiplex PCR; TCRdb keeps in-frame clones, though not all of them. Altogether about 90,000 clones are present, over 90% being singletons, with the ten largest covering nearly 1.5%. The CDR3 extends over 15 amino acids. The V end lost 1 base, the J end lost 5 bases, and 14 bases lay between the germline ends. Germline CDR1 is SGHTA and CDR2 is FQGNSA. The rearrangement uses TRBV7-2 and TRBJ2-5; maybe TRBD1 (6 bases). This clonotype was obtained from a woman aged 30 to 39 in good health. Input material: blood. The CDR3 DNA sequence: TGTGCCAGCAGCTTAGTAGGTAGCCAGGGGGAGACCCAGTACTTC. This gives the protein CASSLVGSQGETQYF.